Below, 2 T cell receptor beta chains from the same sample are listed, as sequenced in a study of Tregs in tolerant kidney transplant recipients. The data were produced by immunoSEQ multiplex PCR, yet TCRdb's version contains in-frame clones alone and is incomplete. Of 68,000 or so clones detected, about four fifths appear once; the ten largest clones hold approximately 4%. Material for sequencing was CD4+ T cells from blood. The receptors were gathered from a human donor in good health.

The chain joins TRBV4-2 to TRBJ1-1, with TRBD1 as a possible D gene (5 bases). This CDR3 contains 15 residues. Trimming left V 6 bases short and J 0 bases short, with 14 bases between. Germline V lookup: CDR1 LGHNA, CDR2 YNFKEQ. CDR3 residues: CASSARDQLNTEAFF. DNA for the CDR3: TGTGCCAGCAGTGCCAGGGATCAGTTGAACACTGAAGCTTTCTTT.

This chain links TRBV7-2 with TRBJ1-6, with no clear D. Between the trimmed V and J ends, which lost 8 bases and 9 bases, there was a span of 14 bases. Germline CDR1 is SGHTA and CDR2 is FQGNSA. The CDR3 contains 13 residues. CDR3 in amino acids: CASGPTGVSPLHF. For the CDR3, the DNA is TGTGCCAGCGGCCCGACCGGGGTTTCACCCCTCCACTTT.